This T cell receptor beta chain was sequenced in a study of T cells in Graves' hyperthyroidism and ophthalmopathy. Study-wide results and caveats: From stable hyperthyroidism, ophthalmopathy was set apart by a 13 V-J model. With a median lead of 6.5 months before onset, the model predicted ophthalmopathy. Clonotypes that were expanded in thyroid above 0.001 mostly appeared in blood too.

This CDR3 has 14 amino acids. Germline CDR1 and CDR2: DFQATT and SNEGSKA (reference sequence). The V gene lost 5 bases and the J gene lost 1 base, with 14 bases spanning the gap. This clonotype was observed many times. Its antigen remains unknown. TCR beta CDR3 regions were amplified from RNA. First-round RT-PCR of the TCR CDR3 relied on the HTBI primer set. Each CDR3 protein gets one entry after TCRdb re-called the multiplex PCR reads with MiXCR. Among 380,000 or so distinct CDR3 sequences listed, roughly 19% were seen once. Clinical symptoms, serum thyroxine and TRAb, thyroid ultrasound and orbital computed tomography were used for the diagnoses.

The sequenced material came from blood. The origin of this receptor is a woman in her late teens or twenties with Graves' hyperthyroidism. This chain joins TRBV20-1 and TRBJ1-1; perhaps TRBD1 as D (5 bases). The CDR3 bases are TGCAGTGCTCCCCTTGGGGGGACGAACACTGAAGCTTTCTTT. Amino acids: CSAPLGGTNTEAFF.